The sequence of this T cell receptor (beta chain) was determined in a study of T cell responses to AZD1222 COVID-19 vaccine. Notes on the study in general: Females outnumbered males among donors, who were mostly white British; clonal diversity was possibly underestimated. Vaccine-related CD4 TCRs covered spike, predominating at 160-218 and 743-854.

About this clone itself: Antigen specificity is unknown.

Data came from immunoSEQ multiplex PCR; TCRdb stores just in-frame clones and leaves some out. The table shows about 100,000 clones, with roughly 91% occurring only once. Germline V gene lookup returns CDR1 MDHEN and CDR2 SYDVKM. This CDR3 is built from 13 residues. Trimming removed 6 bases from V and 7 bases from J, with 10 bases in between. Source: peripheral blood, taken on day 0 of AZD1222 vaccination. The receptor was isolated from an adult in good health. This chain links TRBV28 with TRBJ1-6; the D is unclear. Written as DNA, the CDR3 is TGTGCCAGCAGCCCGAATAGCAATTCACCCCTCCACTTT. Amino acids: CASSPNSNSPLHF.